This T cell receptor (beta chain) is from a study of blood T cell repertoires in COVID-19. Study information: Specimens from acute and convalescent COVID-19 originated in the United States, Italy and Spain. In each case, the material was cDNA or gDNA derived from T cells, B-cell-depleted T cells, or PBMCs.

This clone appeared once. As processed by the authors: Estimated nucleated cell counts came from reference gene primer amplification. The repertoire was sequenced with immunoSEQ multiplex PCR; TCRdb's copy has only in-frame clones and lacks some. V, J and clone size reflect that table, while D and trimming were determined from the DNA. In the table there are under 250,000 clones, 70% to 90% of which are singletons. The CDR3 covers 15 residues. CDR1 MNHEY and CDR2 SMNVEV come from the germline V gene (reference sequence). Trimming cost V 2 bases and J 5 bases; bases outside gene matches: 5. The V gene is TRBV27, the J gene TRBJ2-1, with 8 bases lining up with TRBD2. This receptor was identified in a man aged 50 or older who had recovered from COVID-19. The sample consisted of peripheral blood. Here the CDR3 reads CASSLGGRIHNEQFF. The CDR3 bases are TGTGCCAGCAGTTTAGGCGGGAGGATTCACAATGAGCAGTTCTTC.